A single sample is the source of the 16 T cell receptor beta chains below, sequenced in a study of blood T cell repertoires in COVID-19. Libraries were prepared by immunoSEQ multiplex PCR; TCRdb keeps only in-frame clonotypes and omits some of them. The data show approximately 300,000 clones, with 90% seen just once and around 4.5% held by the top ten. The sample taken for sequencing was PBMCs or T cells enriched from blood (not recorded which). Receptors originate from a woman under 30 with acute COVID-19.

The chain links TRBV18 to TRBJ1-1; the D is unclear. Germline assignment: CDR1 KGHSH and CDR2 LQKENI. The CDR3 has 14 residues. Deletions cut 2 bases from V and 6 bases from J, with 13 bases between. The CDR3 DNA is TGTGCCAGCTCACCAAACTCGGGGAATTCTGAAGCTTTCTTT. Translation gives CASSPNSGNSEAFF.

This clone showed up just a few times. This chain uses TRBV2 with TRBJ1-5, with TRBD1 as a possible D gene (5 bases). This CDR3 contains 17 residues. Trimming pared 2 bases from V and 6 bases from J, leaving 20 bases between. Looked up from germline, CDR1 is SNHLY and CDR2 is FYNNEI. CDR3 coding DNA: TGTGCCAGCAGTGAATTGGTGGACCCGGGCGGGGGTCAGCCCCAGCATTTT. This codes for CASSELVDPGGGQPQHF.

The chain employs TRBV3-1 (or the pseudogene TRBV3-2) and TRBJ1-2, with D maybe TRBD1 (5 bases). Germline V gives CDR1 LGHDT, CDR2 YNNKEL (reference sequence). V gave up 1 base and J gave up 3 bases, with 12 bases separating them. CDR3 length equals 15 residues. CDR3 nucleotides: TGTGCCAGCAGCCAAGGGGGCACTCGGCACTATGGCTACACCTTC. Its protein is CASSQGGTRHYGYTF.

Comments on this clone: The same CDR3 can be traced to other DNA sequences in this sample. This rearrangement joins TRBV20-1 to TRBJ2-7, with no clear D. Germline CDR1 and CDR2: DFQATT and SNEGSKA (reference sequence). Trimming cost V 5 bases and J 3 bases, with 8 bases left between them. The CDR3 sequence is 11 residues long. CDR3 residues: CSAQRGYEQYF. DNA for the CDR3: TGCAGTGCTCAGAGAGGCTACGAGCAGTACTTC.

The rearrangement joins TRBV2 to TRBJ2-3; weak D call: TRBD2 (6 bases). With 6 bases removed from V and 1 base from J, the gap between germline ends came to 11 bases. The CDR3 has 14 residues. CDR1 and CDR2 (germline): SNHLY, FYNNEI. CDR3 nucleotide sequence: TGTGCCAGCAGGGGGAGGCGGGGCACAGATACGCAGTATTTT. The encoded protein is CASRGRRGTDTQYF.

This clone was recorded a few times. This rearrangement joins TRBV11-2 to TRBJ1-5; TRBD1 matches at 7 bases. Germline loops: CDR1 SGHAT, CDR2 FQNNGV. The CDR3 consists of 14 residues. After removal of 3 bases from V and 5 bases from J, the junction contained 4 bases not matched to a gene. CDR3 region: CASSFSGQDQPQHF. Here the CDR3 DNA reads TGTGCCAGCAGCTTTTCTGGACAGGATCAGCCCCAGCATTTT. The full variable domain, rest sourced from reference TRBV11-2 and TRBJ1-5, is EAGVAQSPRYKIIEKRQSVAFWCNPISGHATLYWYQQILGQGPKLLIQFQNNGVVDDSQLPKDRFSAERLKGVDSTLKIQPAKLEDSAVYLCASSFSGQDQPQHFGDGTRLSIL.

This chain joins TRBV19 and TRBJ1-1, with unresolved D. Trimming cost V 3 bases and J 3 bases, with 11 bases left between them. Germline-derived CDR1 and CDR2 are LNHDA and SQIVND (reference sequence). CDR3 length: 14 residues. The CDR3 coding sequence is TGTGCCAGTAGTATGGGTCCAGGTTACACTGAAGCTTTCTTT. Translation gives CASSMGPGYTEAFF.

The rearrangement uses TRBV11-2 and TRBJ1-2; tentatively, D is TRBD1 (5 bases). Germline loops: CDR1 SGHAT, CDR2 FQNNGV. The ends were cut back, 1 base at V and 8 bases at J, with 14 bases in the middle. The CDR3 consists of 14 residues. Written as DNA, the CDR3 is TGTGCCAGCAGCTTAGGAGAAGGGGCGCGGGGCTACACCTTC. It specifies CASSLGEGARGYTF.

CDR3 sequence: CATRHLPSNQPQHF. DNA for the CDR3: TGTGCCACTCGACATTTACCTAGCAATCAGCCCCAGCATTTT. The chain couples TRBV19 to TRBJ1-5; no reliable D call. The CDR3 has 14 residues. The V gene lost 10 bases and the J gene lost 0 bases, with 13 bases spanning the gap. The V gene's germline CDR1 is LNHDA and CDR2 SQIVND (reference sequence).

V usage is TRBV5-1 and J usage is TRBJ1-2; 7 nucleotides match TRBD1. CDR3 length equals 14 residues. Germline V gives CDR1 SGHRS, CDR2 YFSETQ. V lost 7 bases, J lost 2 bases, and 8 bases stayed unmatched. The CDR3 spells CASEEGAGNYGYTF. In DNA, the CDR3 is TGCGCCAGCGAGGAGGGGGCGGGGAACTATGGCTACACCTTC.

This chain links TRBV7-9 with TRBJ1-1, with TRBD1 matching 8 bases. The ends lost 2 bases at V and 4 bases at J; junction bases unmatched: 9. The CDR3 extends over 16 amino acids. CDR1 and CDR2 (germline): SEHNR, FQNEAQ (reference sequence). The CDR3 spells CASSLSPTGAATEAFF. The CDR3 region has the DNA TGTGCCAGCAGCTTATCCCCGACAGGGGCGGCCACTGAAGCTTTCTTT.

The V gene is TRBV7-9, the J gene TRBJ1-3, with no clear D. Per the germline V gene, CDR1 is SEHNR and CDR2 is FQNEAQ (reference sequence). The CDR3 is 12 residues long. V dropped 5 bases and J dropped 7 bases, with 9 bases sitting between them. In DNA, the CDR3 is TGTGCCAGCAGCCCACCAGGCAACACCATATATTTT. Its protein is CASSPPGNTIYF.

J is TRBJ1-3 and V is TRBV5-1; no firm D call. V was cut by 0 bases and J by 2 bases, with 6 bases left in between. This CDR3 is 14 amino acids long. CDR1 and CDR2 from the germline V gene are SGHRS and YFSETQ. CDR3 sequence: CASSLAPAGNTIYF. The CDR3 coding sequence is TGCGCCAGCAGCTTGGCCCCAGCTGGAAACACCATATATTTT.

The gene calls are TRBV6-5 and TRBJ1-2; 9 bases map to TRBD1. CDR3 length equals 12 residues. The V gene end was trimmed by 10 bases and the J gene end by 6 bases; junction bases not matched to a gene: 6. CDR1 MNHEY and CDR2 SVGAGI come from the germline V gene. The CDR3 loop reads CATRGQGDGYTF. CDR3 bases: TGTGCCACCCGGGGACAGGGTGATGGCTACACCTTC.

The genes are TRBV7-8 and TRBJ2-2; 9 bases are a match to TRBD1. V trimming: 5 bases; J trimming: 5 bases; junction bases outside the gene matches: 3. CDR3 size: 14 residues. CDR1 and CDR2 from the germline V gene are SGHVS and FQNEAQ. The DNA of the CDR3 is TGTGCCAGCAGCCGGGACAGGGATACCGGGGAGCTGTTTTTT. Residues: CASSRDRDTGELFF.

There are a few counts of this clone. The chain carries TRBV7-9 and TRBJ1-4, with 7 bases lining up with TRBD1. CDR1 is SEHNR, CDR2 FQNEAQ, per germline (reference sequence). V lost 5 bases to trimming and J lost 12 bases; unmatched junction nucleotides: 9. The CDR3 has 13 amino acids. CDR3 sequence (DNA): TGTGCCAGCAGCCACACGACAGGGTTAGAACTGTTTTTT. Encoded protein: CASSHTTGLELFF.